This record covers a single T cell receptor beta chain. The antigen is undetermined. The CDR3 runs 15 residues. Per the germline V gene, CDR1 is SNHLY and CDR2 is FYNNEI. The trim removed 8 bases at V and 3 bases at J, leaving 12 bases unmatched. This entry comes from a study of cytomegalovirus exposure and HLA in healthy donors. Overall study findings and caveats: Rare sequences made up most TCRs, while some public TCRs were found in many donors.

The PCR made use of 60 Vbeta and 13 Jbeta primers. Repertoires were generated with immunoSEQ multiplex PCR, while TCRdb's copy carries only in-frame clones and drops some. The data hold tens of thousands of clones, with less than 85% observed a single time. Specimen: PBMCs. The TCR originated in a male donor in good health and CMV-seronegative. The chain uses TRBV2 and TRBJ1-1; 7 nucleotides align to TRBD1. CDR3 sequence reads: CASLPEGTAYTEAFF. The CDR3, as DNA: TGTGCCAGCCTCCCAGAGGGGACAGCATACACTGAAGCTTTCTTT.